This TCR beta chain was sequenced during a study of T cells in localized non-small cell lung cancer. Notes on the study in general: Paired adjacent lung recovered a median approximately 57 of the top 100 tumor clones.

Germline assignment: CDR1 SGHRS and CDR2 YFSETQ. The CDR3 runs to 14 residues. V was pared by 4 bases and J by 7 bases, with 4 bases of the junction left unmatched. Some clones are missing from TCRdb's copy, which holds only in-frame ones; the method was immunoSEQ multiplex PCR. The data show about 1,300 clones, around 40% seen once. There are a few counts of this clone. The antigen is undetermined. Sample: lung tumor tissue, taken before any cancer treatment. V usage is TRBV5-1 and J usage is TRBJ1-5; 11 nucleotides match TRBD1. The source is a woman aged 35-75 years with stage II squamous cell lung carcinoma. The CDR3 coding sequence is TGCGCCAGCAGCCCGGGACAGGGGGGACAGCCCCAGCATTTT. As protein: CASSPGQGGQPQHF.